What follows are 2 T cell receptor beta chains derived from one specimen sequenced in a study of shared clonotypes between healthy human individuals (TCRdb year 2020). Library generation was performed with the immunoSEQ multiplex PCR assay. Drawn from immuneACCESS, this table holds only the in-frame rearrangements with V and J called that TCRdb kept. Clones are partly lost; checked studies trace under half to an unresolved V gene and leave the rest unexplained. This sample gives roughly 700,000 clones in total; roughly 88% of them show up just once. Around a third of the sample is in the top ten clones. What was sequenced was memory CD8+ T cells from PBMCs. The cell subset or site tag for this specimen amounts to: CD45RO+ cells pooled with CCR7-negative TemRA cells. The receptors derive from a man between 18 and 35 years old in good health. Some clones in this sample may be carry-over from other donors' samples.

A single count supports this clone. The rearrangement joins TRBV9 to TRBJ2-1; 11 bases match TRBD2. The CDR3 spans 17 residues. Germline trimming cut 2 bases from V and 1 base from J; bases unmatched to any gene: 5. Germline CDR1 is SGDLS and CDR2 is YYNGEE. CDR3 in amino acids: CASSVSRTSGSYNEQFF. As DNA, the CDR3 is TGTGCCAGCAGCGTTTCCAGGACTAGCGGGTCCTACAATGAGCAGTTCTTC.

V and J are TRBV29-1 and TRBJ2-1, with 16 bases fitting TRBD2. CDR3 length: 18 amino acids. Germline V gives CDR1 SQVTM, CDR2 ANQGSEA. The V gene end was trimmed by 6 bases and the J gene end by 0 bases; junction bases not matched to a gene: 8. Here the CDR3 DNA reads TGCAGCGTGGCGGGACTAGCGGGAGGGAAGAGCTCCTACAATGAGCAGTTCTTC. Translating it yields CSVAGLAGGKSSYNEQFF.